The clone carrying this TCR beta chain was seen only a few times. This entry is derived from a study of blood T cells in healthy people across ages. The individuals who served as donors were healthy Caucasians living in Russia, aged roughly 6 to 95. Whenever a sample was processed, at least 7 million PBMCs were isolated. A second roughly 7 to 12 cycle PCR used barcoded and J-beta primers. Each cDNA molecule received a tag from a template-switch adaptor that had 12 random nucleotides. TCRdb re-analysed the 5' RACE reads in MiXCR, keeping a single row per CDR3 protein. The sample has 550,000 to 700,000 distinct CDR3 sequences, roughly a quarter seen once. Germline V gene lookup returns CDR1 SGHRS and CDR2 YFSETQ. The CDR3 totals 12 residues.

The genes are TRBV5-1 and TRBJ2-5; a weak D match, TRBD1 (5 bases). Matching the DNA end better, TRBJ2-1 makes the J call doubtful. The sequence derives from a woman between 65 and 79 years old in good health. Specimen: blood. The CDR3 sequence is CASSPDSTEQFF. DNA for the CDR3: TGCGCCAGCAGCCCAGACAGTACTGAGCAGTTCTTC.